The sequence of this TCR beta chain was determined in a study of T cells after yellow fever vaccination. Study details: When fractions had low cell numbers, they were prepared with SMART-Seq v4 Ultra Low Input.

Each CDR3 protein is one row after TCRdb ran MiXCR on the 5' RACE reads. The sample lists about 340,000 distinct CDR3 sequences; 8.7% were seen once. Note on this clonotype: Its antigen is not identified.

Points from the study as a whole: A minor fraction of clonotypes spanned both CD4 and CD8 compartments. Booster sampling recovered most clones from primary vaccination (96% CD4, just over 85% CD8).

The CDR3 spans 16 residues. The V gene lost 6 bases and the J gene lost 4 bases, with 21 bases spanning the gap. CDR1 KGHSH and CDR2 LQKENI come from the germline V gene. The material was PBMCs, obtained on the day of the first yellow fever vaccination. The J gene is TRBJ1-2, the V gene TRBV18; a possible D gene is TRBD1 (6 bases). The clonotype originates from a man between 18 and 29 years old who received the YFV17D yellow fever vaccine. The CDR3 DNA reads as TGTGCCAGCTCGCTCGACAGGACCCGCGCTACCTATGGCTACACCTTC. Amino acids: CASSLDRTRATYGYTF. Full variable domain (rest looked up from reference TRBV18 and TRBJ1-2): NAGVMQNPRHLVRRRGQEARLRCSPMKGHSHVYWYRQLPEEGLKFMVYLQKENIIDESGMPKERFSAEFPKEGPSILRIQQVVRGDSAAYFCASSLDRTRATYGYTFGSGTRLTVV.